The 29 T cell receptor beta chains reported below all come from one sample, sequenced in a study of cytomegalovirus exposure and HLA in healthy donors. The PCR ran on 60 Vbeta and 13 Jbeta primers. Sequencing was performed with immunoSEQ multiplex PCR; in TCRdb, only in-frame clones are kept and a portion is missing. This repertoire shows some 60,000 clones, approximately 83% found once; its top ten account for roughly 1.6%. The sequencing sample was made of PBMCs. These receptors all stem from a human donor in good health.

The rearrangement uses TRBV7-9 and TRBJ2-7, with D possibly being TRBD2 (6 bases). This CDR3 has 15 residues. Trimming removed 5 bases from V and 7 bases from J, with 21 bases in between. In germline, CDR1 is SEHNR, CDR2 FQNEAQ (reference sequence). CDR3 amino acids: CASSPSGTSGWEQYF. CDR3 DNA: TGTGCCAGCAGCCCGTCCGGGACTTCGGGCTGGGAGCAGTACTTC.

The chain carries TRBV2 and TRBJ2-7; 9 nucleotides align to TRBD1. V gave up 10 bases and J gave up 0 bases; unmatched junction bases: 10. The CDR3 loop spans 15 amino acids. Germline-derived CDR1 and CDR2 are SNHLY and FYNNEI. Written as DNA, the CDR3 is TGTGCCAACGAACCGGGACAGGGAAACTCCTACGAGCAGTACTTC. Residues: CANEPGQGNSYEQYF.

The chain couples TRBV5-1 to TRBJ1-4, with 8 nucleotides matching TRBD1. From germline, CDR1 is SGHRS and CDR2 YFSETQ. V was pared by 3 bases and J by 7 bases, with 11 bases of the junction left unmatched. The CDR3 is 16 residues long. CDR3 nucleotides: TGCGCCAGCAGCTGGGTGGGAAACGACAGGGGTGAAAAACTGTTTTTT. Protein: CASSWVGNDRGEKLFF.

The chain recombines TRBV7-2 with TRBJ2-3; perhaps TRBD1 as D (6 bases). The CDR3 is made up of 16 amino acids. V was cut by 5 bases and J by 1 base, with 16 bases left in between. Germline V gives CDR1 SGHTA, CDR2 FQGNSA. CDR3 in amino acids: CASSLQGNRGTDTQYF. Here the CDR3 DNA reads TGTGCCAGCAGCCTACAGGGAAATCGGGGCACAGATACGCAGTATTTT.

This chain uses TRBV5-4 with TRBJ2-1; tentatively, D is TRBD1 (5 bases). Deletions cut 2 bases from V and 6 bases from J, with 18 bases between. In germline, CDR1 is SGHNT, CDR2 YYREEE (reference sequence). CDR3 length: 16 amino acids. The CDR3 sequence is CASSFGRTSSGNEQFF. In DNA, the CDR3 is TGTGCCAGCAGCTTTGGTAGGACATCCTCGGGCAATGAGCAGTTCTTC.

CDR3 loop: CASSEARTGDGYGYTF. The CDR3 coding sequence is TGTGCCAGCAGTGAAGCGCGGACAGGGGACGGCTATGGCTACACCTTC. The genes are TRBV6-1 and TRBJ1-2; 9 positions match TRBD1. Germline V gene data show CDR1 as MNHNS and CDR2 as SASEGT. CDR3 length: 16 amino acids. V gave up 0 bases and J gave up 4 bases; unmatched junction bases: 6.

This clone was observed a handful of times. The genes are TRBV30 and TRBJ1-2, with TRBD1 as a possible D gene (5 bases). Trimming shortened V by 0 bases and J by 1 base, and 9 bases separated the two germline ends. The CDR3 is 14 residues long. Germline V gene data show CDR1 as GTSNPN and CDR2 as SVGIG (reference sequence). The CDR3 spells CAWSVGGINYGYTF. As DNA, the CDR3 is TGTGCCTGGAGTGTCGGGGGAATTAACTATGGCTACACCTTC. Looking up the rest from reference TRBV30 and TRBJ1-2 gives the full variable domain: SQTIHQWPATLVQPVGSPLSLECTVEGTSNPNLYWYRQAAGRGLQLLFYSVGIGQISSEVPQNLSASRPQDRQFILSSKKLLLSDSGFYLCAWSVGGINYGYTFGSGTRLTVV.

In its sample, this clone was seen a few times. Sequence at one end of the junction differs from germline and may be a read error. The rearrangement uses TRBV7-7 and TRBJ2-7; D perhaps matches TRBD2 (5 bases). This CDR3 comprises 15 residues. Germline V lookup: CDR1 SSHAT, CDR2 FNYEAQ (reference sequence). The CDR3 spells CASSASLKNSYEQYF. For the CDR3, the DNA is TGTGCTAGCAGCGCTAGCCTTAAGAACTCCTACGAGCAGTACTTC.

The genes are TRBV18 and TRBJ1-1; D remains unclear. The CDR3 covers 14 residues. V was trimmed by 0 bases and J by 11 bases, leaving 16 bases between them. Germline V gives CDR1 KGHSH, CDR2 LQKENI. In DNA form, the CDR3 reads TGTGCCAGCTCACCACCCTCAATGGCCAGGAGGGCTTTCTTT. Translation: CASSPPSMARRAFF.

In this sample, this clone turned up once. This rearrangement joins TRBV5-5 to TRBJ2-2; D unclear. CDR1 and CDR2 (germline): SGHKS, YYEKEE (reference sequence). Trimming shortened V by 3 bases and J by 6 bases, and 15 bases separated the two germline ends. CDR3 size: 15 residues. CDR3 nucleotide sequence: TGTGCCAGCAGCTACGACACCCACCCCTCCGGGGAGCTGTTTTTT. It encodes CASSYDTHPSGELFF.

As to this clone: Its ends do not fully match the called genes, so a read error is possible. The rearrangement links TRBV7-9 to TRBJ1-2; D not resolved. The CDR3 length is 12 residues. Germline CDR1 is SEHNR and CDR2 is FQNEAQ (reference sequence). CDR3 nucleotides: TGTTCCAGCAGGCGGGGTCAATCCGGCTACACCTTC. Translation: CSSRRGQSGYTF.

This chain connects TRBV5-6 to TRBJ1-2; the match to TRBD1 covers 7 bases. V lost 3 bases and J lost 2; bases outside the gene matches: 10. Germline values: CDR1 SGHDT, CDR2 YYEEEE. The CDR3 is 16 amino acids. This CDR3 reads CASSWGVKGANYGYTF. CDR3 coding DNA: TGTGCCAGCAGCTGGGGTGTTAAGGGGGCGAACTATGGCTACACCTTC.

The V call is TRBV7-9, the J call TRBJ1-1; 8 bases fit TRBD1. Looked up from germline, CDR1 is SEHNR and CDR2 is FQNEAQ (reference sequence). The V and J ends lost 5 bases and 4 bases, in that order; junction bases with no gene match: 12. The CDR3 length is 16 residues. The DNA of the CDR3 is TGTGCCAGCAGCAAACAGGTCCAGGGGGCTAGCACTGAAGCTTTCTTT. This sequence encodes CASSKQVQGASTEAFF.

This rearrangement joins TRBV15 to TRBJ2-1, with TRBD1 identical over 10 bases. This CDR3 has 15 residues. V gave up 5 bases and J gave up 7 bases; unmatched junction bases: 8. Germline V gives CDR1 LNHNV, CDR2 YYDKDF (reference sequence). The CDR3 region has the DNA TGTGCCACCAGCTATGGACAGGGGGGTTTTAATGAGCAGTTCTTC. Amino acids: CATSYGQGGFNEQFF. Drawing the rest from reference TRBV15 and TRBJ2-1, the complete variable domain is DAMVIQNPRYQVTQFGKPVTLSCSQTLNHNVMYWYQQKSSQAPKLLFHYYDKDFNNEADTPDNFQSRRPNTSFCFLDIRSPGLGDTAMYLCATSYGQGGFNEQFFGPGTRLTVL.

CDR3 residues: CASSIGVEQYF. The CDR3 DNA reads TGTGCCAGTAGTATCGGGGTCGAGCAGTACTTC. The V and J genes are TRBV19 and TRBJ2-7; a possible D gene is TRBD2 (5 bases). In germline, CDR1 is LNHDA, CDR2 SQIVND (reference sequence). Trimming left V 3 bases short and J 6 bases short, with 6 bases between. This CDR3 is built from 11 residues.

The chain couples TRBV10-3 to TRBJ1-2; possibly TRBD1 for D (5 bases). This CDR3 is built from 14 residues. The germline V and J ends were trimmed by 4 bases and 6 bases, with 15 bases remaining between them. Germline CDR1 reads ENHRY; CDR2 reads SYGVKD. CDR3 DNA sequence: TGTGCCATCAGTGGCCGGGGGGGTATGGATGGCTACACCTTC. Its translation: CAISGRGGMDGYTF.

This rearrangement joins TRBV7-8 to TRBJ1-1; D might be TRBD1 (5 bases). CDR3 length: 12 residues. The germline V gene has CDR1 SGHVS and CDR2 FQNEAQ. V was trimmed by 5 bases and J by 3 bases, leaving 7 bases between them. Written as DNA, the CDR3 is TGTGCCAGCAGCGCGGGACACACTGAAGCTTTCTTT. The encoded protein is CASSAGHTEAFF.

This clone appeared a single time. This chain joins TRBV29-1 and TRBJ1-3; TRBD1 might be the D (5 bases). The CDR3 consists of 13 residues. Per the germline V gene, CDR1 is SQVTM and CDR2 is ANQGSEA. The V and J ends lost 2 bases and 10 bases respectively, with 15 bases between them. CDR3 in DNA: TGCAGCGTTGAACCCCGGCTTGGGGGGACCATATATTTT. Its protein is CSVEPRLGGTIYF.

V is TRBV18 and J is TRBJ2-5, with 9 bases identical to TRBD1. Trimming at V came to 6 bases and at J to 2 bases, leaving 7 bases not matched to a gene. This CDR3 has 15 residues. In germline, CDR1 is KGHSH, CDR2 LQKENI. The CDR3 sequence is CASSPGTGLQETQYF. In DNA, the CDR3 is TGTGCCAGCTCGCCCGGGACAGGGCTACAAGAGACCCAGTACTTC.

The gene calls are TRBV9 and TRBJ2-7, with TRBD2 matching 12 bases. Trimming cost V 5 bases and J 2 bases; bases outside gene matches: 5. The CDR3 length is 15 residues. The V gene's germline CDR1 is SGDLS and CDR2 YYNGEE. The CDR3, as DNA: TGTGCCAGCAGTCTAGCGGGGGGGCTCCCCTACGAGCAGTACTTC. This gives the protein CASSLAGGLPYEQYF.

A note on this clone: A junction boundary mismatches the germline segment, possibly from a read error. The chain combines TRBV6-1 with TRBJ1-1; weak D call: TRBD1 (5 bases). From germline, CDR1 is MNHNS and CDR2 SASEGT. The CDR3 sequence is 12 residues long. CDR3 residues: CASSEALGGPLF. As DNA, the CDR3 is TGTGCCAGCAGTGAAGCTTTGGGGGGACCGCTCTTT.

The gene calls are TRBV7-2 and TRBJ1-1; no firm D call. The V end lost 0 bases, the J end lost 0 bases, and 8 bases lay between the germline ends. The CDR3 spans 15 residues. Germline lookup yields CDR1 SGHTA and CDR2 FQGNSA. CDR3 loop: CASSLAGGMNTEAFF. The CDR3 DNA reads TGTGCCAGCAGCTTAGCAGGCGGGATGAACACTGAAGCTTTCTTT.

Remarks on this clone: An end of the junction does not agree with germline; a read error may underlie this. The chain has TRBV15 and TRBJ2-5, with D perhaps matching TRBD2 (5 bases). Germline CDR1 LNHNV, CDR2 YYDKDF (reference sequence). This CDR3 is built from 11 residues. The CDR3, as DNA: TGCGCCACCAGCAGAGGTGGGGAGCAGTACTTC. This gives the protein CATSRGGEQYF. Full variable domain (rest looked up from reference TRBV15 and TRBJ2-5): DAMVIQNPRYQVTQFGKPVTLSCSQTLNHNVMYWYQQKSSQAPKLLFHYYDKDFNNEADTPDNFQSRRPNTSFCFLDIRSPGLGDTAMYLCATSRGGEQYFGPGTRLLVL.

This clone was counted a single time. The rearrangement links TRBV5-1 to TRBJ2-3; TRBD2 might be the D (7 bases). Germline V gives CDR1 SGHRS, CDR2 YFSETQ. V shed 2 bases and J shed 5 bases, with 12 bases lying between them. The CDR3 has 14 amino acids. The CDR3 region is CASSFGQRGDTQYF. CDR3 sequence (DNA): TGCGCCAGCAGCTTTGGACAGCGGGGAGATACGCAGTATTTT.

CDR3 residues: CASSPSPPTPATNYGYTF. Here the CDR3 DNA reads TGTGCCAGCTCACCGAGTCCCCCCACACCAGCGACTAACTATGGCTACACCTTC. The V call is TRBV18, the J call TRBJ1-2; D gene ambiguous. This CDR3 spans 18 amino acids. The germline gives CDR1 KGHSH, CDR2 LQKENI. With 3 bases removed from V and 0 bases from J, the gap between germline ends came to 20 bases. Complete variable domain (other parts from reference TRBV18 and TRBJ1-2): NAGVMQNPRHLVRRRGQEARLRCSPMKGHSHVYWYRQLPEEGLKFMVYLQKENIIDESGMPKERFSAEFPKEGPSILRIQQVVRGDSAAYFCASSPSPPTPATNYGYTFGSGTRLTVV.

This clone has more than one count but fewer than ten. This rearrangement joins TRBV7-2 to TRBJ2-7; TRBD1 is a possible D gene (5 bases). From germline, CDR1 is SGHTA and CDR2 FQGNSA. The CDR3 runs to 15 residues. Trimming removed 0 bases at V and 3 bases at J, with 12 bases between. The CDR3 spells CASSLARRVGYEQYF. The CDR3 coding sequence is TGTGCCAGCAGCTTAGCGCGCAGGGTTGGCTACGAGCAGTACTTC.

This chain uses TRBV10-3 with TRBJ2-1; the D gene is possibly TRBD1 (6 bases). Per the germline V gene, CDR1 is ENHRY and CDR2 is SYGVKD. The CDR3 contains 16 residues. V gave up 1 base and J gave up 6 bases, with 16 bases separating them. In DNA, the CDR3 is TGTGCCATCAGTGAGTATGTGGGGGCCTTCGGCAATGAGCAGTTCTTC. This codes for CAISEYVGAFGNEQFF.

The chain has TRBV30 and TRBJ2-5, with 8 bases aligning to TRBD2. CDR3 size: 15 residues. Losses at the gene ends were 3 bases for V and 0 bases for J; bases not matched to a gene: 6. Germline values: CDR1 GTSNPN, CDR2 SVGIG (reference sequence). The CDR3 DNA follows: TGTGCCTGGAGAAGGAGTAGCGGGGACCAAGAGACCCAGTACTTC. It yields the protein CAWRRSSGDQETQYF.

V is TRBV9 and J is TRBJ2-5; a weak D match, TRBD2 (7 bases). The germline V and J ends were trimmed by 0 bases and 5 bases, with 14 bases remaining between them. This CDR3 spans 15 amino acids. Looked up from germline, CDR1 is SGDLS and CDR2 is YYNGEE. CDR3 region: CASSVGAGAGETQYF. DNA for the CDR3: TGTGCCAGCAGCGTAGGTGCGGGGGCGGGGGAGACCCAGTACTTC.